This TCR beta chain appears in the sequencing data of a study of blood T cell repertoires in COVID-19. Study context: COVID-19 samples from acute and convalescent phases originated in the United States, Italy and Spain. T cells, B-cell-depleted T cells, or PBMCs supplied cDNA or gDNA.

TCRdb keeps only in-frame clones here, not all; method: immunoSEQ multiplex PCR. This table holds under 300,000 clones, 75% to 90% found once. Allocation to cohorts depended on clinical history reported by the participants. Either two negative PCRs, clearance, or symptom resolution qualified Cohort 3 donors as recovered. The germline V gene encodes CDR1 MNHEY and CDR2 SVGAGI. The CDR3 is made up of 14 amino acids. V lost 2 bases and J lost 3, with 7 bases in between. The sequence derives from a woman between 18 and 30 years old who had recovered from COVID-19. Sequencing used PBMCs or T cells enriched from blood (not recorded which). The genes are TRBV6-5 and TRBJ2-2; D is undetermined. This CDR3 is CASSYGQHTGELFF. The CDR3 coding sequence is TGTGCCAGCAGTTACGGGCAACACACCGGGGAGCTGTTTTTT.